These T cell receptor beta chains were read from a single sample in a study of cytomegalovirus exposure and HLA in healthy donors. Produced via immunoSEQ multiplex PCR; TCRdb's table is partial and in-frame only. The sample holds 110,000 to 150,000 clones; about 70% are singletons and the top ten take 2.1%. The sequenced sample was PBMCs. These receptors originate from a woman between 55 and 75 years old in good health and CMV-seropositive. CDR3s include the opening cysteine and the closing phenylalanine or tryptophan. The D gene is left open where the match is weak. Expanded clones are given a class, and other clones once, few, many or no size at all.

DNA | CDR3 | J | size | V | D
TGTGCCAGCAGTGGCCAGAGGAGGAGTTACGAGCAGTACTTC | CASSGQRRSYEQYF | TRBJ2-7 | . | TRBV2 | .
TGTGCCAGCAGTTTTGGGGACAGGGGCTCGGCAAGCAATCAGCCCCAGCATTTT | CASSFGDRGSASNQPQHF | TRBJ1-5 | . | TRBV28 | TRBD1
TGTGCCAGCAGTTTCGCACGGAATCAGCCCCAGCATTTT | CASSFARNQPQHF | TRBJ1-5 | . | TRBV28 | .
TGTGCCAGCAGCCCCGGGACAGGGTCCTCCTCCTACGAGCAGTACTTC | CASSPGTGSSSYEQYF | TRBJ2-7 | . | TRBV13 | TRBD1
TGCGCCAGCAGCCAAAGACAGGGAGCTGAAGCTTTCTTT | CASSQRQGAEAFF | TRBJ1-1 | few | TRBV4-1 | TRBD1
TGTGCCAGCGGACAACAGAACTCTGGAAACACCATATATTTT | CASGQQNSGNTIYF | TRBJ1-3 | . | TRBV27 | .
TGTGCCAGCAGCTTACCTAGCGGGAGTCGGGCCAAAAACATTCAGTACTTC | CASSLPSGSRAKNIQYF | TRBJ2-4 | . | TRBV7-8 | TRBD2
TGTGCCAGCAGCTTAGGACAGGGAAGTAACTACGAGCAGTACTTC | CASSLGQGSNYEQYF | TRBJ2-7 | . | TRBV7-9 | TRBD1
TGTGCCAGCAAGAGAGTGGGCACAGATACGCAGTATTTT | CASKRVGTDTQYF | TRBJ2-3 | . | TRBV6-5 | .
TGTGCCAGCTCGCCACCCGGGAGGGAAGGCAACGAGCAGTACTTC | CASSPPGREGNEQYF | TRBJ2-7 | . | TRBV18 | TRBD2
TGCGCCAGCAGCTTCGCGGACAGGGGAGGGGATACGCAGTATTTT | CASSFADRGGDTQYF | TRBJ2-3 | few | TRBV5-1 | TRBD1
TGTGCCAGCAGCTCAAGGCCGGGACAGGGATACGAGCAGTACTTC | CASSSRPGQGYEQYF | TRBJ2-7 | few | TRBV7-3 | TRBD1
TGTGCCAGCAGTCGGGACAGCTACTATGGCTACACCTTC | CASSRDSYYGYTF | TRBJ1-2 | . | TRBV28 | TRBD1
TGCAGCGTTGCTAGCGGGAGTGCAAACAATGAGCAGTTCTTC | CSVASGSANNEQFF | TRBJ2-1 | . | TRBV29-1 | TRBD2
TGCGCCAGCAGTGATGAGGGTAATCAGCCCCAGCATTTT | CASSDEGNQPQHF | TRBJ1-5 | . | TRBV10-2 | .
TGCGCCAGCAGCTTGGAATCCCCGGGACAGGGCTACGAGCAGTACTTC | CASSLESPGQGYEQYF | TRBJ2-7 | . | TRBV5-1 | TRBD1
TGTGCCAGCAGCCCGGGACAGGGGGCAGCAGATACGCAGTATTTT | CASSPGQGAADTQYF | TRBJ2-3 | . | TRBV5-5 | TRBD1
TGCGCCAGCAGTCAATCGTCCACCTATAGCAATCAGCCCCAGCATTTT | CASSQSSTYSNQPQHF | TRBJ1-5 | . | TRBV23-1 | .
TGTGCCAGCAGTCGTGACAGGGGCGAAGGCTACACCTTC | CASSRDRGEGYTF | TRBJ1-2 | . | TRBV6-1 | TRBD1
TGTGCCAGCAGTCCACCGGGACAGGGGTTTTACGAGCAGTACTTC | CASSPPGQGFYEQYF | TRBJ2-7 | few | TRBV6-5 | TRBD1
TGTGCCAGCAGCGTAGGTGGGAGGACAGGGGTGGGCTACGAGCAGTACTTC | CASSVGGRTGVGYEQYF | TRBJ2-7 | . | TRBV9 | TRBD1
TGTGCCAGCAAAGATAACATCGCTGAAGCTTTCTTT | CASKDNIAEAFF | TRBJ1-1 | . | TRBV6-5 | .
TGTGCCAGCAGACCTCAGGTCCGCCGGTACGAGCAGTACTTC | CASRPQVRRYEQYF | TRBJ2-7 | . | TRBV27 | .
TGTGCCAGCAGTTACTCGATTTTCAGTAACTATGGCTACACCTTC | CASSYSIFSNYGYTF | TRBJ1-2 | few | TRBV6-5 | .
TGTGCCAGCAGTGCAACGATACAGGGGCTGAGGAACATTCAGTACTTC | CASSATIQGLRNIQYF | TRBJ2-4 | once | TRBV2 | TRBD1
TGTGCCAGCGAAGGGGGGGGCGACTATGGCTACACCTTC | CASEGGGDYGYTF | TRBJ1-2 | . | TRBV28 | .
TGTGCCAGCATGGGAGGGTGGGGGAGAGGGACAGATACGCAGTATTTT | CASMGGWGRGTDTQYF | TRBJ2-3 | . | TRBV28 | TRBD2
TGCGCCAGCAGCTCCAGAACGGATACGCAGTATTTT | CASSSRTDTQYF | TRBJ2-3 | once | TRBV5-1 | .
TGTGCCAGCTCAGAGGTCGACACTGAAGCTTTCTTT | CASSEVDTEAFF | TRBJ1-1 | . | TRBV28 | .
TGTGCCAGCAGCTTAGCGGTAACAGATACGCAGTATTTT | CASSLAVTDTQYF | TRBJ2-3 | . | TRBV13 | .
TGTGCCAGCTCCGAAAGTGCGGTAGAATCCTACGAGCAGTACTTC | CASSESAVESYEQYF | TRBJ2-7 | . | TRBV18 | .
TGTGCCAGTAGTCGCGACAGGGGGATGGACATTCAGTACTTC | CASSRDRGMDIQYF | TRBJ2-4 | . | TRBV19 | TRBD1
TGCGCCAGCAGCCAAGGGACTAGCGGGTCATCCTACAATGAGCAGTTCTTC | CASSQGTSGSSYNEQFF | TRBJ2-1 | . | TRBV4-1 | TRBD2
TGTGCCAGCAGTGCGACTAGCGCCACCGGGGAGCTGTTTTTT | CASSATSATGELFF | TRBJ2-2 | . | TRBV6-4 | TRBD2
TGTGCCAGCAGCGGCCGTAAAGGGGCAGGGGCTTTCTTT | CASSGRKGAGAFF | TRBJ1-1 | few | TRBV27 | .
TGCGCCAGCAGCCTCCGGGACAGTAATGAAAAACTGTTTTTT | CASSLRDSNEKLFF | TRBJ1-4 | . | TRBV5-1 | TRBD1
TGTGCCAGCAGCCAGGACAGGGGGAACACTGAAGCTTTCTTT | CASSQDRGNTEAFF | TRBJ1-1 | . | TRBV11-2 | TRBD1
TGTGCCAGCAGCTTATGGCGGGCTAGGACAGATACGCAGTATTTT | CASSLWRARTDTQYF | TRBJ2-3 | once | TRBV11-2 | .
TGCGCCAGCAGCCAAGACAGGGACGAGCAGTACTTC | CASSQDRDEQYF | TRBJ2-7 | . | TRBV4-1 | .
TGTGCCAGCAGCTTAGCCGGTCATGAAGCTTTCTTT | CASSLAGHEAFF | TRBJ1-1 | once | TRBV13 | .
TGCGCCAGCAGCTTCGATCCGAGGAACACTGAAGCTTTCTTT | CASSFDPRNTEAFF | TRBJ1-1 | once | TRBV5-1 | .
TGTGCCAGCAGTGAAACAGGGCGAACCGGGGAGCTGTTTTTT | CASSETGRTGELFF | TRBJ2-2 | . | TRBV25-1 | .
TGTGCCAGCAGCTTAGGCCCGGGGAGGAATGAAAAACTGTTTTTT | CASSLGPGRNEKLFF | TRBJ1-4 | . | TRBV7-9 | .
TGTGCCTGGAGTGCGGGACAATGGCGCGAGCAGTACTTC | CAWSAGQWREQYF | TRBJ2-7 | . | TRBV30 | .
TGTGCCAGCAGTGAACAACAGGGATCCTACGAGCAGTACTTC | CASSEQQGSYEQYF | TRBJ2-7 | once | TRBV25-1 | .
TGTGCCAGCTCACCAATCCCCCGGACAGGGGCCCCGAACACTGAAGCTTTCTTT | CASSPIPRTGAPNTEAFF | TRBJ1-1 | once | TRBV18 | TRBD1
TGTGCCAGCAGCTTAGATCGTCTAGCGGGAGATCGGGGGGAGCTGTTTTTT | CASSLDRLAGDRGELFF | TRBJ2-2 | . | TRBV11-2 | TRBD2
TGTGCCAGCAGCTCCGGACAGAAGAACACCGGGGAGCTGTTTTTT | CASSSGQKNTGELFF | TRBJ2-2 | . | TRBV7-8 | .
TGCGCCAGCAGCCGTACAGGGGTCACCGGGGAGCTGTTTTTT | CASSRTGVTGELFF | TRBJ2-2 | . | TRBV5-1 | TRBD1
TGTGCCAGCAGTGTTACTAGCACAGATACGCAGTATTTT | CASSVTSTDTQYF | TRBJ2-3 | once | TRBV25-1 | .
TGTGTCGTCACCTCCGGGACAGGGACCTACAATGAGCAGTTCTTC | CVVTSGTGTYNEQFF | TRBJ2-1 | few | TRBV6-5 | TRBD1
TGCAGCGTTCGTCGGACAGGGGGAGAAAAACTGTTTTTT | CSVRRTGGEKLFF | TRBJ1-4 | . | TRBV29-1 | TRBD1